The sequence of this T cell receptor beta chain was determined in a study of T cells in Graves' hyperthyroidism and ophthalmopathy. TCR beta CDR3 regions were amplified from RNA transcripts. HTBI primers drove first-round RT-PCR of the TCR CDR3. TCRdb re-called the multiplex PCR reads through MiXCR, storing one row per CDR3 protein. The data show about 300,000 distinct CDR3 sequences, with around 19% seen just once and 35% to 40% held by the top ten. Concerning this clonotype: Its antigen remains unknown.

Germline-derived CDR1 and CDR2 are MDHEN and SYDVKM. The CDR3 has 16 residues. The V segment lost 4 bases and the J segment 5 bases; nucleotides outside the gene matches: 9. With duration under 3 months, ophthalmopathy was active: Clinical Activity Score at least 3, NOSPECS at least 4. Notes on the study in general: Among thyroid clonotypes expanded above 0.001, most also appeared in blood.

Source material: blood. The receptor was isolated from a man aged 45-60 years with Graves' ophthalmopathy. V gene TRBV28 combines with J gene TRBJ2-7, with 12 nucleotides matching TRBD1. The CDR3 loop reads CASSWSVGQGADEQYF. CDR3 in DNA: TGTGCCAGCAGTTGGAGTGTGGGACAGGGGGCGGACGAGCAGTACTTC.